This paragraph covers one T cell receptor (beta chain) sequence. The sample belongs to a study of blood T cell repertoires in COVID-19. Study-wide context: Acute and convalescent COVID-19 specimens originated in the United States, Italy and Spain.

Using immunoSEQ multiplex PCR, the repertoire was profiled, and TCRdb retains in-frame clones only, with some absent. The sample yields around 230,000 clones, 87% seen once. V was clipped by 6 bases and J by 1 base; unmatched bases: 9. The CDR3 length is 17 residues. CDR1 and CDR2 from the germline V gene are KGHDR and SFDVKD. The chain combines TRBV24-1 with TRBJ2-2; 8 nucleotides match TRBD1. This TCR derives from a man aged 18 to 30 with acute COVID-19. Sequencing was done on a sample of PBMCs or T cells enriched from blood (not recorded which). The CDR3 bases are TGTGCCACCAGTCCCCCAGGGGGCATCTTGAACACCGGGGAGCTGTTTTTT. Translating it yields CATSPPGGILNTGELFF.